The 14 T cell receptor beta chains given below trace back to one sample, sequenced in a study of shared clonotypes between healthy human individuals. Some clones are missing from TCRdb's copy, which holds only in-frame ones; the method was immunoSEQ multiplex PCR. The sample holds about 610,000 clones; approximately 96% are singletons and the top ten take about 0.11%. CD45RO negativity and positive selection for CCR7 defined naive CD8 cells, a population that excluded terminally differentiated effector memory CD45RA+ cells. Sequencing was done on a sample of naive CD8+ T cells sorted from blood. Receptor source: a woman aged 30 to 39 in good health.

The V call is TRBV27, the J call TRBJ2-2; no clear D gene. This CDR3 is 16 amino acids long. V was shortened by 1 base and J by 6 bases, with 15 bases between the two germline ends. CDR1 and CDR2 (germline): MNHEY, SMNVEV (reference sequence). The DNA for the CDR3 is TGTGCCAGCAGTTTATATTCCGCATCATGGGCCGGGGAGCTGTTTTTT. Translating gives CASSLYSASWAGELFF.

The table lists this clone with a count of one. V is TRBV4-1 and J is TRBJ2-1; D ambiguous. Germline loops: CDR1 MGHRA, CDR2 YSYEKL. The germline V and J ends were trimmed by 4 bases and 0 bases, with 7 bases remaining between them. The CDR3 contains 14 residues. CDR3 loop: CASSPQSSYNEQFF. The DNA of the CDR3 is TGCGCCAGCAGCCCGCAGAGCTCCTACAATGAGCAGTTCTTC.

The chain carries TRBV28 and TRBJ2-1, with TRBD2 matching 8 bases. Trimming took 4 bases from V and 11 from J; bases not matched to a gene: 4. The CDR3 loop spans 12 amino acids. Germline V gives CDR1 MDHEN, CDR2 SYDVKM. The CDR3 nucleotides are TGTGCCAGCAGTTCACCTAGCGGGCAGCAGTTCTTC. It codes for CASSSPSGQQFF.

The V and J genes are TRBV11-1 and TRBJ2-5; D tentatively reads TRBD1 or TRBD2 (5 bases each). CDR1 is SGHAT, CDR2 FQDESV, per germline (reference sequence). The germline V and J ends were trimmed by 4 bases and 5 bases, with 20 bases remaining between them. The CDR3 runs to 16 residues. The CDR3 sequence is CASSSPQPGPLETQYF. The CDR3 DNA follows: TGTGCCAGCAGCTCACCCCAACCGGGACCGCTGGAGACCCAGTACTTC.

A single count supports this clone. This chain links TRBV27 with TRBJ1-2; D not certain. Trimming shortened V by 8 bases and J by 4 bases, and 17 bases separated the two germline ends. CDR1 is MNHEY and CDR2 is SMNVEV in the germline V gene (reference sequence). The CDR3 contains 14 residues. For the CDR3, the DNA is TGTGCCAGCGGTATCCTCGGTGATGTCTATGGCTACACCTTC. Protein product: CASGILGDVYGYTF.

This clone has a single count. The V and J genes are TRBV4-2 and TRBJ1-1; weak D call: TRBD1 (5 bases). Trimming took off 4 bases at V and 1 base at J, with 13 bases between the two ends. The CDR3 extends over 15 amino acids. Germline V lookup: CDR1 LGHNA, CDR2 YNFKEQ. The CDR3 loop reads CASSLNWGTNTEAFF. For the CDR3, the DNA is TGTGCCAGCAGCCTCAATTGGGGGACGAACACTGAAGCTTTCTTT.

V is TRBV10-2 and J is TRBJ2-5; maybe TRBD2 (5 bases). The end of the DNA aligns better with TRBJ2-7, so the J call may be wrong. CDR1 is WSHSY, CDR2 SAAADI, per germline. This CDR3 has 14 amino acids. CDR3 residues: CASSEHPGMGEQYF. For the CDR3, the DNA is TGCGCCAGCAGTGAGCATCCGGGGATGGGCGAGCAGTACTTC.

This chain joins TRBV27 and TRBJ2-7, with TRBD2 identical over 13 bases. The germline V gene has CDR1 MNHEY and CDR2 SMNVEV (reference sequence). The CDR3 runs 15 residues. V dropped 5 bases and J dropped 0; count of bases not matched to a gene: 1. This CDR3 is CASSGTSGISYEQYF. DNA of the CDR3: TGTGCCAGCAGTGGGACTAGCGGGATCTCCTACGAGCAGTACTTC.

J is TRBJ1-2 and V is TRBV11-2; perhaps TRBD1 as D (5 bases). The germline V and J ends were trimmed by 5 bases and 7 bases, with 20 bases remaining between them. Germline CDR1 is SGHAT and CDR2 is FQNNGV. This CDR3 region has 15 residues. The CDR3 here is CASSTRQNNLLGYTF. CDR3 nucleotide sequence: TGTGCCAGCAGCACCAGACAGAACAACCTACTTGGCTACACCTTC.

The gene calls are TRBV28 and TRBJ2-1, with 7 bases fitting TRBD1. J gave up 3 bases and V 6 bases, and 5 bases lay outside the gene matches. Germline V CDR1 and CDR2: MDHEN, SYDVKM. This CDR3 comprises 14 residues. This chain's CDR3 is CASRRQGIYNEQFF. The CDR3, as DNA: TGTGCCAGCAGGCGACAGGGAATCTACAATGAGCAGTTCTTC.

The chain links TRBV15 to TRBJ2-5; a possible D gene is TRBD1 (5 bases). Germline assignment: CDR1 LNHNV and CDR2 YYDKDF (reference sequence). The CDR3 is made up of 13 amino acids. The V end lost 5 bases, the J end lost 5 bases, and 12 bases lay between the germline ends. In DNA, the CDR3 is TGTGCCACCAGCTCAGGGAATTCGGAGACCCAGTACTTC. Its protein is CATSSGNSETQYF.

The chain links TRBV25-1 to TRBJ2-7; D unclear. Trimming shortened V by 2 bases and J by 0 bases, and 17 bases separated the two germline ends. The CDR3 runs to 17 residues. Germline CDR1 MGHDK, CDR2 SYGVNS. The CDR3 reads CASSERTGPGHSYEQYF. The DNA for the CDR3 is TGTGCCAGCAGTGAACGGACCGGCCCTGGTCACTCCTACGAGCAGTACTTC.

The rearrangement joins TRBV4-1 to TRBJ1-1; weak D call: TRBD1 (5 bases). CDR1 MGHRA and CDR2 YSYEKL come from the germline V gene. V gave up 4 bases and J gave up 2 bases, with 14 bases separating them. This CDR3 has 15 residues. CDR3 protein: CASSPQIDSNTEAFF. The CDR3 DNA reads TGCGCCAGCAGCCCCCAGATCGACAGTAACACTGAAGCTTTCTTT.

V is TRBV28 and J is TRBJ2-7; 11 bases line up with TRBD2. The CDR3 covers 15 residues. Germline CDR1 MDHEN, CDR2 SYDVKM. The ends lost 3 bases at V and 3 bases at J; junction bases unmatched: 4. This CDR3 is CASSFRLAGGYEQYF. The CDR3 nucleotides are TGTGCCAGCAGTTTCCGGCTAGCGGGGGGCTACGAGCAGTACTTC.